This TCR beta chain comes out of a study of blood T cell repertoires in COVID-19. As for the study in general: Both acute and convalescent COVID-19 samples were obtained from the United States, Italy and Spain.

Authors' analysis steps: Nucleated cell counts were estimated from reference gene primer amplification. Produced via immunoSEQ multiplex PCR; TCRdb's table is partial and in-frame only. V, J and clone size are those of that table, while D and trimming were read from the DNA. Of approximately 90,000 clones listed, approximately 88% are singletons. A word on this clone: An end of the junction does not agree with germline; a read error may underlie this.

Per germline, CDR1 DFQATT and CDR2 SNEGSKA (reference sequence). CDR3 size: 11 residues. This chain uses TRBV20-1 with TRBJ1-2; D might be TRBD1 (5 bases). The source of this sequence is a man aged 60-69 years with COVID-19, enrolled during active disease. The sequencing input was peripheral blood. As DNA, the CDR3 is TGCAGTGCTAGAGATCCCAGGGCGGTATACTTC. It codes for CSARDPRAVYF.